A selection of T cell receptor beta chains follows, all from one sample in a study of early T cells in non-severe SARS-CoV-2 infection. Each CDR3 protein is one row after TCRdb ran MiXCR on the 5' RACE reads. The sample shows some 53,000 distinct CDR3 sequences, 8% of them seen only once. Sequencing used whole blood. These receptors originate from an adult who was a healthcare worker with PCR-confirmed SARS-CoV-2 infection or an uninfected control (not recorded which). The CDR3 runs from the conserved cysteine through the conserved F or W. D genes are given only for firm matches. The size entry is marked missing in some rows and otherwise reads once, few, many or a size class.

. TRBJ1-5 TRBV4-1 . TGCGCCAGCAGCCAAGTGCCGGGGGCGGCTCAGCCCCAGCATTTT CASSQVPGAAQPQHF
. TRBJ1-5 TRBV18 many TGTGCCAGCTCACCATCAGGGGCGGGTCAGCCCCAGCATTTT CASSPSGAGQPQHF
TRBD2 TRBJ2-2 TRBV6-2/TRBV6-3 few TGTGCCAGCAGTTACCCTAGCGGGAGGCCCATAACCGGGGAGCTGTTTTTT CASSYPSGRPITGELFF
. TRBJ1-3 TRBV28 many TGTGCCAGCAGTCCCGACAGCCCAGCCTCTGGAAACACCATATATTTT CASSPDSPASGNTIYF
TRBD2 TRBJ2-5 TRBV9 . TGTGCCAGCAGCCTAGGGACTAGCGGGAGTGGCGAGACCCAGTACTTC CASSLGTSGSGETQYF
. TRBJ2-7 TRBV15 . TGTGCCACCAGCAAGACACTAGGATCCTACGAGCAGTACTTC CATSKTLGSYEQYF
TRBD1 TRBJ1-2 TRBV19 . TGTGCCAGTAGTCCGACAGGGTCCCAAAACTATGGCTACACCTTC CASSPTGSQNYGYTF
. TRBJ1-4 TRBV29-1 . TGCAGCGTCGGAGGGGGACTTGGACATGAAAAACTGTTTTTT CSVGGGLGHEKLFF
. TRBJ2-5 TRBV7-9 few TGTGCCAGCAGCTTCCAGCGACTAGTTGTAGAGACCCAGTACTTC CASSFQRLVVETQYF
TRBD1 TRBJ1-2 TRBV28 . TGTGCCAGCAGTTTCTTCGGGACAGGGGGCCCTAACTATGGCTACACCTTC CASSFFGTGGPNYGYTF